What follows is one TCR beta chain and its context. What antigen it recognizes has not been identified. Per-base qualities were not stored, and no clone one base away is much larger. These data come from a study of regulatory T cells in long-lasting Graves disease (dated by TCRdb to the early 2020s). Concerning the study at large: Antithyroid drugs had been taken for less than 3 months by newly diagnosed Graves' disease patients. Peripheral blood TCR sequencing and RNA sequencing compared persistent Graves' disease patients with newly diagnosed Graves' disease patients. A total of around 35 samples were covered by TCR sequencing, comprising about 13 persistent and some 20 newly diagnosed Graves' disease patients. The study was conducted in China and was registered as a clinical trial.

Library preparation employed multiplex PCR. TCRdb names Illumina HiSeq 4000 as the instrument used. TCR beta libraries were built with iRepertoire HTBI primers and Arm-PCR amplification of CDR3 regions. PCR products were gel purified before sequencing. Regarding the original processing steps: Gene usage analysis of CDR3 amino acid clonotypes used the roughly 62 TRBV and about 15 TRBJ segments found across samples. Filtered high-quality paired reads were merged into contigs using COPE and FqMerger. Contigs were aligned with BLAST to IMGT TRBV, TRBD and TRBJ reference genes, and CDR3 was defined per IMGT. Clonotypes above 0.1% frequency were classified as highly expanded clones. Shannon entropy served as the measure of repertoire diversity, while the Gini coefficient captured V-J evenness. Public clonotypes were defined as clonotypes shared by more than one individual. TCRdb handled the public reads itself, with Q25 trimming in fastp and clone calling in MiXCR, and kept productive beta chains. One record per CDR3 amino acid sequence lists the most common genes and DNA. The V and J calls come from TCRdb's annotation, not from the publication. For this sample the table gives a few hundred thousand distinct CDR3 sequences, of which 15% were detected only once. The ten largest account for under 9% of the sample.

Here is what the overall study found, with its caveats: The small sample size was acknowledged by the authors as a limitation that may reduce accuracy. Sequencing and analysis were limited to the TCR beta chain. Compared with newly diagnosed patients, patients with persistent Graves' disease had lower TCR Shannon entropy and fewer highly expanded clones, which suggests clonal expansion. More public clonotypes were shared among persistent patients (roughly 2,700) than among newly diagnosed patients (under 1,000). Only peripheral blood was studied, because thyroid tissue, the primary lesion, was inaccessible. Persistent disease showed preferential use of TRBV28, TRBJ1-2 and TRBJ2-5, whereas newly diagnosed disease favored TRBV20-1 and TRBJ2-1.

The sample's time point label is to be understood as: newly diagnosed GD, antithyroid drugs for less than 3 months. For both TCR sequencing and RNA sequencing, RNA was extracted from PBMCs in TRIzol. The diagnosis of Graves' disease was made according to American Thyroid Association guidelines. Patients were recruited from an endocrinology department in Xi'an, China. From each patient, nine milliliters of peripheral blood was collected into an EDTA anticoagulant tube. Ficoll Paque Plus density gradient separation was used to isolate PBMCs, and no further T cell sorting was done. An Agilent 2100 Bioanalyzer and agarose gel were used to assess RNA quality, and a NanoDrop 2000 was used to measure RNA concentration. V lost 4 bases and J lost 0 bases, and the count of bases not matched to a germline gene is 15. The CDR3, cysteine through phenylalanine, is 19 amino acids long. The kept DNA is CDR3 alone, 57 bases in frame from the first base. According to the germline V gene, CDR1 reads SGHRS and CDR2 reads YFSETQ.

The same data also went into a second study, on T cells in Graves' hyperthyroidism and ophthalmopathy. Per that second paper: Graves' hyperthyroidism was defined as stable when no progression to ophthalmopathy occurred over 18 months of follow-up. Hyperthyroidism patients were newly diagnosed, had a disease duration of under 2 months, and were aged 18 to 65 years. Patients with uncontrolled infections, other autoimmune diseases, pregnancy or lactation were excluded. Diagnoses were established on the basis of clinical symptoms, serum thyroxine and TRAb, thyroid ultrasound, and orbital computed tomography. The first round of RT-PCR for the TCR CDR3 was performed with the HTBI primer set and the Qiagen OneStep RT-PCR kit. Most expanded thyroid clonotypes (frequency above 0.001) were also detected in blood, suggesting blood repertoires may reflect thyroid immune responses. In cross-validation, a model built on a 13 V-J signature told ophthalmopathy apart from stable hyperthyroidism with approximately 90% sensitivity and approximately 81% specificity, and in testing the same model reached 80%/75%. In validation, the model predicted progression to ophthalmopathy with around 71% sensitivity and approximately 78% specificity, a median of about 6 months before onset. TCR V-J signatures able to tell the groups apart were searched for in a discovery cohort of some 100 patients, of whom more than 40 had Graves' ophthalmopathy and some 60 had stable Graves' hyperthyroidism. Prospective prediction of ophthalmopathy was tested in an independent validation cohort of fewer than 20 hyperthyroidism patients and 17 patients who later progressed to ophthalmopathy. The roughly 94 discovery patients were randomly divided into training and test sets at a 7:3 ratio. Thyroid tissue and blood T-cell repertoires from several Graves' hyperthyroidism patients were also compared in the study. After blood sampling, hyperthyroidism patients were treated with methimazole at a starting dose of 30 mg daily, and ophthalmopathy patients were treated with high-dose intravenous methylprednisolone. A second multiplex PCR round built the libraries, followed by size selection and purification. Paired-end sequencing of the libraries was performed with 100 bp reads on an Illumina HiSeq2000. SOAPnuke was used to process the raw data, throwing out any read that contained adapters or uncalled bases, had a mean Phred below 15, or lacked an exact constant-primer or identifier match. COPE v1.2.5 was used to merge high-quality paired reads, and clonotypes were defined as unique nucleotide sequences. MiTCR v1.1 was used to align clonotypes to the IMGT TRBV, TRBD and TRBJ reference segments. Only V-J combinations with frequency above 0.0001, covering approximately 99% of repertoires, were analysed. A TCS score was defined as the ratio between F50 (clonal expansion) and ExV (chaos), using BLOSUM62-based TCRdist between CDR3 peptides within each V-J. Welch's t-statistics and random forest reduced 500 to 550 V-J features to roughly 13, which were used in a naive Bayes classifier (R e1071). No statistical method was used to fix the sample size in advance, and group allocation was not hidden from the investigators. The paper describes TCR Vbeta CDR3 sequencing of roughly 130 peripheral blood samples, made up of under 50 ophthalmopathy patients, 70 to 75 hyperthyroidism patients and approximately 17 progressor patients.

This TCR was recovered from a woman in her 40s with Graves disease. Donor details come from another sample of the same person, matched by shared clones. Here the sequenced sample was peripheral blood mononuclear cells (PBMCs), taken at new diagnosis, from a patient treated with antithyroid drugs. The chain is made from TRBV5-1 and TRBJ2-7; 11 middle bases align to TRBD1. This receptor has the CDR3 CASSRTGQGEPLRSYEQYF. The DNA is as follows: TGCGCCAGCAGCAGAACGGGACAGGGGGAACCCCTCCGCTCCTACGAGCAGTACTTC.